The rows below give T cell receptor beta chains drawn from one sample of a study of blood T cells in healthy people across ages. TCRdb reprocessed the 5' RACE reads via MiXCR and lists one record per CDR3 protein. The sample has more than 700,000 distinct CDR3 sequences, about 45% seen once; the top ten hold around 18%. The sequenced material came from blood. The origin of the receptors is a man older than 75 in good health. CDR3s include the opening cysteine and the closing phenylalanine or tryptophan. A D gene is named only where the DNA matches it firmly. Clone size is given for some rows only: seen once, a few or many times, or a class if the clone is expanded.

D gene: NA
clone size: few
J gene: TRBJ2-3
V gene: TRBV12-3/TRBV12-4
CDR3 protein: CASTRTPRNTDTQYF
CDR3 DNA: TGTGCCAGCACTCGGACCCCGAGAAACACAGATACGCAGTATTTT

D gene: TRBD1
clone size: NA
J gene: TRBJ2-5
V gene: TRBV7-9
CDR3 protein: CASSSRGTGQEAQYF
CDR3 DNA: TGCGCCAGCAGCTCGAGAGGGACAGGGCAAGAGGCCCAGTACTTC

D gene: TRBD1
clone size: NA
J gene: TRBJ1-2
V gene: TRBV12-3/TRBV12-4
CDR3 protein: CANSQTLGTGNYGYTF
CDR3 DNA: TGTGCCAACAGCCAAACCCTCGGGACAGGGAACTATGGCTACACCTTC

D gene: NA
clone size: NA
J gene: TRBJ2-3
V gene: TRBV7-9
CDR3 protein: CASSPAVTSTDTQYF
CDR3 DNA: TGTGCCAGCAGCCCGGCTGTGACTAGCACAGATACGCAGTATTTT

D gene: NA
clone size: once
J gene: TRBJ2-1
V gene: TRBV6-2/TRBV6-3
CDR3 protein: CASTTYLNEQFF
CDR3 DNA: TGTGCCAGCACAACTTATCTCAATGAGCAGTTCTTC

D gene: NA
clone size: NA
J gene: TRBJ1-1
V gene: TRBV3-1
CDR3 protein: CASSQMGQGTEAFF
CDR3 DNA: TGTGCCAGCAGCCAAATGGGGCAGGGGACTGAAGCTTTCTTT

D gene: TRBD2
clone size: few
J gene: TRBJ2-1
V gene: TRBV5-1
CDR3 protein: CASSVKLAGGVEQFF
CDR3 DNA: TGCGCCAGCAGCGTCAAACTAGCGGGAGGGGTTGAGCAGTTCTTC

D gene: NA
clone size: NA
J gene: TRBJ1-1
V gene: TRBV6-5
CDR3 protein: CASYKWGIGTEAFF
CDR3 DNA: TGTGCCAGCTATAAGTGGGGTATCGGCACTGAAGCTTTCTTT

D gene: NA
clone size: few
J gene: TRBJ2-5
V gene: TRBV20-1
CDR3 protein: CSAANWGFQETQYF
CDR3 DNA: TGCAGTGCCGCAAACTGGGGATTCCAAGAGACCCAGTACTTC

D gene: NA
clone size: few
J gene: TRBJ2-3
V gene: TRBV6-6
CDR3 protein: CASSYAGVGTDTQYF
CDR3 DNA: TGTGCCAGCAGTTACGCAGGGGTCGGCACAGATACGCAGTATTTT

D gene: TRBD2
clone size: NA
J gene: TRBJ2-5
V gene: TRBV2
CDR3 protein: CASRTGTSGPLSYF
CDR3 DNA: TGTGCCAGCAGGACCGGGACTAGCGGGCCCCTCAGTTACTTC

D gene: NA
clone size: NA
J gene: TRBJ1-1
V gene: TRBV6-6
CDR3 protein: CASSPPLTGGGTEAFF
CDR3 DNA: TGTGCCAGCAGTCCACCCCTCACAGGAGGAGGGACTGAAGCTTTCTTT

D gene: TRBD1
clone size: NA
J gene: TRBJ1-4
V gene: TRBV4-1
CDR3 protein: CASSQPPGQGLEKLFF
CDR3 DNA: TGCGCCAGCAGCCAGCCCCCGGGACAGGGGTTGGAAAAACTGTTTTTT

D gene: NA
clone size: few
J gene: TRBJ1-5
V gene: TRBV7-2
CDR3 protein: CASSGAGLRGQPQHF
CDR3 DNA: TGTGCCAGCAGTGGAGCAGGCCTCCGAGGGCAGCCCCAGCATTTT

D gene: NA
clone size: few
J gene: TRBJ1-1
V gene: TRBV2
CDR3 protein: CASSSTVDNTEAFF
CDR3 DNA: TGTGCCAGCAGTTCAACAGTGGACAACACTGAAGCTTTCTTT

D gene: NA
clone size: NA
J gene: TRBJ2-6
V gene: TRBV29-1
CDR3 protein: CSAGDRGANVLTF
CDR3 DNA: TGCAGCGCCGGGGACCGTGGGGCCAACGTCCTGACTTTC

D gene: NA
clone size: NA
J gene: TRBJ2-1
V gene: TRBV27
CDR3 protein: CASLGDYNEQFF
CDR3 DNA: TGTGCCAGCTTGGGAGATTACAATGAGCAGTTCTTC

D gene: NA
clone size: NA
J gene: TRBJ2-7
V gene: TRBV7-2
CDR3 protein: CASSLVSGLPQF
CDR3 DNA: TGTGCCAGCAGCTTAGTCTCGGGACTTCCACAATTC

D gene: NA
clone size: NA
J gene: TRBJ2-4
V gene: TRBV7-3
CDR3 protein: CASSTTGLSAKNIQYF
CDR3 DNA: TGTGCCAGCAGCACTACAGGGCTGTCGGCCAAAAACATTCAGTACTTC

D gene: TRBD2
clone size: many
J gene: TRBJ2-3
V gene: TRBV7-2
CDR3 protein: CASSLRALAATDTQYF
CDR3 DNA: TGTGCCAGCAGCTTAAGGGCACTAGCGGCCACAGATACGCAGTATTTT

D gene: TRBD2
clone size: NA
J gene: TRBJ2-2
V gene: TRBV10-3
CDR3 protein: CAIRDWASGSNTGELFF
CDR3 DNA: TGTGCCATCAGGGACTGGGCTAGCGGGTCGAACACCGGGGAGCTGTTTTTT

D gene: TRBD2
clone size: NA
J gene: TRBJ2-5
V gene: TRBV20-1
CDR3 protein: CSANPGTSGQETQYF
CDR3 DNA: TGCAGTGCTAATCCCGGGACTAGCGGACAAGAGACCCAGTACTTC

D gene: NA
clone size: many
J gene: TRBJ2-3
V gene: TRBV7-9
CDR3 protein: CASSLPGADTQYF
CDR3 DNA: TGTGCCAGCAGCCTCCCGGGAGCGGATACGCAGTATTTT

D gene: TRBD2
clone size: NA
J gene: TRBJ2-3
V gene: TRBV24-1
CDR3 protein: CATSDLRTSGSTTDTQYF
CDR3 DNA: TGTGCCACCAGTGATTTGCGGACTAGCGGGAGTACGACAGATACGCAGTATTTT

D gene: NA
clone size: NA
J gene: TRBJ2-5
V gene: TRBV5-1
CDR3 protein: CASSAQRRQETQYF
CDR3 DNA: TGCGCCAGCAGCGCCCAGAGGAGACAAGAGACCCAGTACTTC

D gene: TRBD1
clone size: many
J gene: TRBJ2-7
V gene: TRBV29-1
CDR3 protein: CSVVPETGGSYEQYF
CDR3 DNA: TGCAGCGTTGTCCCCGAGACAGGGGGCTCCTACGAGCAGTACTTC

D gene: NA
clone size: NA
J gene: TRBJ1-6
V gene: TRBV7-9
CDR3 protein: CASSGNNSPLHF
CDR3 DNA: TGTGCCAGCTCAGGGAACAATTCACCCCTCCACTTT

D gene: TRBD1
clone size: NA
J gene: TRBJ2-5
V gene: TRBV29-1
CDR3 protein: CSVDGTDNQETQYF
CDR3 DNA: TGCAGCGTTGATGGGACAGACAACCAAGAGACCCAGTACTTC

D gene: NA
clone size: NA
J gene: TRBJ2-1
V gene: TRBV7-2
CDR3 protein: CASSRGRGYNEQFF
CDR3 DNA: TGTGCCAGCAGCCGTGGGCGAGGCTACAATGAGCAGTTCTTC

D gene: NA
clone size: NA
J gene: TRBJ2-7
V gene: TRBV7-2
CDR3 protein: CASSLEGRGPSYEQYF
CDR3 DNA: TGTGCCAGCAGCTTAGAAGGGAGGGGGCCTTCCTACGAGCAGTACTTC

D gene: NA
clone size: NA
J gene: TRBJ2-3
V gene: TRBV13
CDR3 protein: CASSLEGRATDTQYF
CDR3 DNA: TGTGCCAGCAGCTTAGAAGGCAGAGCCACAGATACGCAGTATTTT

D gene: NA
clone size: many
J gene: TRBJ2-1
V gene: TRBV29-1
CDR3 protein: CSVIAVYNEQFF
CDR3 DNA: TGCAGCGTTATAGCGGTGTACAATGAGCAGTTCTTC

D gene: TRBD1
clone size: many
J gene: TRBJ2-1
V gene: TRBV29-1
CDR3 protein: CSVAGTGGNEQFF
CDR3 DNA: TGCAGCGTCGCTGGGACAGGGGGCAATGAGCAGTTCTTC

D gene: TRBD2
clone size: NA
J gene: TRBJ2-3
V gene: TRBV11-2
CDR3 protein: CASSLAIAGGTDTQYF
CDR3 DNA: TGTGCCAGCAGCTTAGCGATAGCGGGAGGCACAGATACGCAGTATTTT

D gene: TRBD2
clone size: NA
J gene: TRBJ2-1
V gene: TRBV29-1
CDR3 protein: CSVEGGGSYNEQFF
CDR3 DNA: TGCAGCGTTGAGGGCGGGGGGTCTTACAATGAGCAGTTCTTC

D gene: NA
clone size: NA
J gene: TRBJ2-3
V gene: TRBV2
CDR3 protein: CASREADPFTDTQYF
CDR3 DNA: TGTGCCAGCAGAGAAGCAGACCCCTTCACAGATACGCAGTATTTT

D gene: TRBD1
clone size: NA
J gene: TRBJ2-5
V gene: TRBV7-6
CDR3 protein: CASSLGQGSGTQYF
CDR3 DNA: TGTGCCAGCAGCTTAGGACAGGGATCGGGGACCCAGTACTTC

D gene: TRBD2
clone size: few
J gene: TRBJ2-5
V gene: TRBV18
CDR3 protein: CASSPGGPSSYNEQYF
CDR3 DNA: TGTGCCAGCTCACCGGGAGGGCCAAGCTCCTACAATGAGCAGTACTTC

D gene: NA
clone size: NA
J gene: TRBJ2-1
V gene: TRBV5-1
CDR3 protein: CASSPITGHNEQFF
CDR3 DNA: TGCGCCAGCAGCCCCATTACAGGGCACAATGAGCAGTTCTTC

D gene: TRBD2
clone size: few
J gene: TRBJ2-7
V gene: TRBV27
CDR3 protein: CASSSRLAGGINEQYF
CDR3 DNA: TGTGCCAGCAGTTCAAGACTAGCGGGAGGGATAAACGAGCAGTACTTC

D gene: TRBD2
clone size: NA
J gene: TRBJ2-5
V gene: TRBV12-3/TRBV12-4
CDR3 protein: CASTLTSGPNNEQYF
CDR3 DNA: TGTGCCAGCACCCTGACTAGCGGGCCCAACAATGAGCAGTACTTC

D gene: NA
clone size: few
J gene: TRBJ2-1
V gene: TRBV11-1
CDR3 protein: CASSLGGYGEQFF
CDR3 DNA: TGTGCCAGCAGCTTAGGTGGCTACGGTGAGCAGTTCTTC

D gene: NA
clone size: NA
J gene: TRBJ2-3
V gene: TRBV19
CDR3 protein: CASGQQKTDTQYF
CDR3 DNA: TGTGCCAGCGGCCAACAGAAGACAGATACGCAGTATTTT

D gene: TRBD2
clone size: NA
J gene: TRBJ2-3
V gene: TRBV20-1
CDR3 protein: CSASRGGITDTQYF
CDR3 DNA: TGCAGTGCTTCTCGGGGGGGTATCACAGATACGCAGTATTTT

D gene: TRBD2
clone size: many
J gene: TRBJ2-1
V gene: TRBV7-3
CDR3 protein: CASSLSPRASGYNEQFF
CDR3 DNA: TGTGCCAGCAGCTTAAGCCCTCGGGCTAGCGGTTACAATGAGCAGTTCTTC

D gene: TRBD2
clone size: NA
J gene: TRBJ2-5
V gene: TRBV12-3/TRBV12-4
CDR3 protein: CASSLGTSGSTETQYF
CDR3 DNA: TGTGCCAGCAGCCTGGGGACTAGCGGGAGTACGGAGACCCAGTACTTC

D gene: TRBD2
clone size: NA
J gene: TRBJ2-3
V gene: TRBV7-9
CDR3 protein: CASSSGLGALDTQYF
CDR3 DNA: TGTGCCAGCAGCTCGGGACTAGGGGCCTTAGATACGCAGTATTTT

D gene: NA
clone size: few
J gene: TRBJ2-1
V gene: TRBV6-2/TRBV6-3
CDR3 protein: CASSQMTSNEQFF
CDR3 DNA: TGTGCCAGCAGCCAAATGACTAGCAATGAGCAGTTCTTC

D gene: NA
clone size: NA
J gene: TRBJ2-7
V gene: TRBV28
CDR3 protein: CAGVLAGQGSYEQYF
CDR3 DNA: TGTGCCGGCGTGCTAGCGGGACAGGGCTCCTACGAGCAGTACTTC

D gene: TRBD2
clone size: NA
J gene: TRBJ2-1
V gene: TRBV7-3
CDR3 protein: CASSLGSGGNEQFF
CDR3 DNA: TGTGCCAGCAGCTTAGGGTCGGGGGGCAATGAGCAGTTCTTC

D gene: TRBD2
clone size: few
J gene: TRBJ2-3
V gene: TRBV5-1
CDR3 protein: CASSSRLAGVLTDTQYF
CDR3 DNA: TGCGCCAGCAGCTCCCGACTAGCGGGAGTTCTCACAGATACGCAGTATTTT

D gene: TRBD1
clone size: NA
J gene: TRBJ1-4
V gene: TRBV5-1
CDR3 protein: CASSLYGAIAGTGSSNEKLFF
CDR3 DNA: TGCGCCAGCAGCCTGTACGGAGCGATTGCGGGGACAGGGAGCTCTAATGAAAAACTGTTTTTT